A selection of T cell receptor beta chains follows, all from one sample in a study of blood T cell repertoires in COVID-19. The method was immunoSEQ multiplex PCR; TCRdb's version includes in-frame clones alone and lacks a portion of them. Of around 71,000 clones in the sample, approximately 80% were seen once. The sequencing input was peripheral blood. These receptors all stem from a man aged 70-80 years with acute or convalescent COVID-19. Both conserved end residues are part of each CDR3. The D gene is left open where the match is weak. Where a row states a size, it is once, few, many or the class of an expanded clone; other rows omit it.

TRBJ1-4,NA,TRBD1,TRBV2,TGTGCCAGCAGGGCAGGGACAGGGCCCGAAAAACTGTTTTTT,CASRAGTGPEKLFF
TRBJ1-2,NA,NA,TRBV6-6,TGTGCCAGCAGTTATGGGGGGGCCTTTTATGGCTACACCTTC,CASSYGGAFYGYTF
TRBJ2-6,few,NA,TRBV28,TGTGCCAGCAGTCCACCTATGGCTAGACGGCCCTCTGGGGCCAACGTCCTGACTTTC,CASSPPMARRPSGANVLTF
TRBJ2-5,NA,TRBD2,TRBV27,TGTGCCAGCAGTTCAAGGGGACTAGCTCTCGAGACCCAGTACTTC,CASSSRGLALETQYF
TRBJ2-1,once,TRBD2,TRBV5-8,TGTGCCAGCAGCTTCGGGACTAGCACCTACAATGAGCAGTTCTTC,CASSFGTSTYNEQFF
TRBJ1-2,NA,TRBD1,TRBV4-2,TGTGCCAGCAGCCAAGAAATGCAGGGGGACTATGGCTACACCTTC,CASSQEMQGDYGYTF
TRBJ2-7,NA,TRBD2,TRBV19,TGTGCCAGTAGGATAGCGGGAGAAGTCTACGAGCAGTACTTC,CASRIAGEVYEQYF
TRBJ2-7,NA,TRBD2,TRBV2,TGTGCCAGCGATTGGGATAGCGGGAGCGGCGAGCAGTACTTC,CASDWDSGSGEQYF
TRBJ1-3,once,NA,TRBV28,TGTGCCAGCAGACTACAAAACCCAAGCTCTGGAAACACCATATATTTT,CASRLQNPSSGNTIYF
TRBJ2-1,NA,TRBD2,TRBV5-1,TGCGCCAGCAGCCTTAGCGGGAGTAACTACAATGAGCAGTTCTTC,CASSLSGSNYNEQFF
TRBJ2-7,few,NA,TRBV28,TGTGCCAGCAGTTCAGGATCCTACGAGCAGTACTTC,CASSSGSYEQYF
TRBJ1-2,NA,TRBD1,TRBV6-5,TGTGCCAGCAGTTTCCAGGGGGCCCAGGGCTATGGCTACACCTTC,CASSFQGAQGYGYTF
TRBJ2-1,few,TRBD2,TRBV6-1,TGTGCCAGCAGTGAATTGGCTAGCGGGAGTATTCACAATGAGCAGTTCTTC,CASSELASGSIHNEQFF
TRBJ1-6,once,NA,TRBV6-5,TGTGCCAGCAGTACAGGGACCTATAATTCACCCCTCCACTTT,CASSTGTYNSPLHF
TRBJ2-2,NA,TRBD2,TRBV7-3,TGTGCCAGCAGCCCTACTGGGCTAGCGGGAGGGGTCGGGGAGCTGTTTTTT,CASSPTGLAGGVGELFF
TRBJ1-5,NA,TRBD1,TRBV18,TGTGCCAGCTCACCGGCCGAGGGGGCGGGTCAGCCCCAGCATTTT,CASSPAEGAGQPQHF
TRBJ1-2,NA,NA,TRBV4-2,TGTGCCAGCAGCCAAGATCTCGTTAATTCGGACTATGGCTACACCTTC,CASSQDLVNSDYGYTF
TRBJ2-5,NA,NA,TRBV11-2,TGTGCCAGCAGCCGTGATCGAGGGGAGACCCAGTACTTC,CASSRDRGETQYF
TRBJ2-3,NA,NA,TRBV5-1,TGCGCCAGCAGCTTGGCTACTAGCACAGATACGCAGTATTTT,CASSLATSTDTQYF
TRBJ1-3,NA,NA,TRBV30,TGTGCCTGGAACGGGGACAACCACTACTCTGGAAACACCATATATTTT,CAWNGDNHYSGNTIYF
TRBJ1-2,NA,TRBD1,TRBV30,TGTGCCTGGAGTGTAGGCGGTTCCCGGACAGGGAAGTTTGACACCTTC,CAWSVGGSRTGKFDTF
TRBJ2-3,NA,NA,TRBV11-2,TGTGCCAGCAGCTTCAGGGGTTTCGCAGATACGCAGTATTTT,CASSFRGFADTQYF
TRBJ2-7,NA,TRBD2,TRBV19,TGTGCCAGTAGTATCTCCACTAGCGGGATCTACGAGCAGTACTTC,CASSISTSGIYEQYF
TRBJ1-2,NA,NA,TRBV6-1,TGTGCCAGCAGTGAAGCGGGCGCATTGCTGGGCTACACCTTC,CASSEAGALLGYTF
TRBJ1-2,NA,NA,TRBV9,TGTGCCAGCAGCAGACTTCTAGCTAACTATGGCTACACCTTC,CASSRLLANYGYTF
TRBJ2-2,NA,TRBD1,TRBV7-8,TGTGCCAGCAGCTTAGCTCGGACAGGGATCGGTACCACCGGGGAGCTGTTTTTT,CASSLARTGIGTTGELFF
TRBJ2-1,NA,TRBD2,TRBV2,TGTGCCAGCTCCTTAGGTAGCGGGGGATCTTGGGAGCAGTTCTTC,CASSLGSGGSWEQFF
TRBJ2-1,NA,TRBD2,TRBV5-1,TGCGCCAGCAGCTTGGAAACTAGCGGGAGAAGCAGGGGTATCAATGAGCAGTTCTTC,CASSLETSGRSRGINEQFF
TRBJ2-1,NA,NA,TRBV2,TGTGCCAGCAGTGAGAGGACTAACGCGGGCGATGAGCAGTTCTTC,CASSERTNAGDEQFF
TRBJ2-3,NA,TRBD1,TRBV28,TGTGCCAGCAGGAAGGGGACAGGGGTAGCAGATACGCAGTATTTT,CASRKGTGVADTQYF
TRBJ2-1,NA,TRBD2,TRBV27,TGTGCCAGCAGTCTAGGACTAGGCCCCAATGAGCAGTTCTTC,CASSLGLGPNEQFF
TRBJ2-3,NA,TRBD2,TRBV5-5,TGTGCCAGCAACCAGGGACTAGCGGACCCCACAGATACGCAGTATTTT,CASNQGLADPTDTQYF
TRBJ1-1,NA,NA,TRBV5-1,TGCGCCAGCAGCTTGGACGGGAGGAACACTGAAGCTTTCTTT,CASSLDGRNTEAFF
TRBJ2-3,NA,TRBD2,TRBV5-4,TGTGCCAGCAGCTTGGCCCGGGCGGGACTAGCGGGATCTAGCACAGATACGCAGTATTTT,CASSLARAGLAGSSTDTQYF
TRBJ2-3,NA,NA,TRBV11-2,TGTGCCAGCAGCTTAGGCACTAGCACAGATACGCAGTATTTT,CASSLGTSTDTQYF
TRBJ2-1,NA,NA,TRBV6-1,TGTGCCAGCAGTGACCGGGGTACTTTCGGGTTGAGTAATGAGCAGTTCTTC,CASSDRGTFGLSNEQFF
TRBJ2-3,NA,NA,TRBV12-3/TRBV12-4,TGTGCCAGCAGTTTCCTCCGCACAGATACGCAGTATTTT,CASSFLRTDTQYF
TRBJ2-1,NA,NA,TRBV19,TGTGCCAGTAGCCTGGAGGAGCCCAGGAAGCAGTTCTTC,CASSLEEPRKQFF
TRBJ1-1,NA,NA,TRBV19,TGTGCCAGTAGTATTCCGGGGTTCGGCACTGAAGCTTTCTTT,CASSIPGFGTEAFF
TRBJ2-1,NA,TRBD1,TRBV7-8,TGTGCCAGCAGCTTAGCCGGAGACAGGGGGCAGTTCTTC,CASSLAGDRGQFF
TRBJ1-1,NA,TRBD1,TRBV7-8,TGTGCCAGCAGCTTACCATTTCGGACAGGAGGGGTTGTTGAAGCTTTCTTT,CASSLPFRTGGVVEAFF
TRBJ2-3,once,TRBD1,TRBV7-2,TGTGCCAGCAGCTTAGGACGGGGGGACAGGGGCACAGATACGCAGTATTTT,CASSLGRGDRGTDTQYF
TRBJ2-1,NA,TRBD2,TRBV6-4,TGTGCCAGCAGTCGACTAGCGGGAGGGTCCTACAATGAGCAGTTCTTC,CASSRLAGGSYNEQFF
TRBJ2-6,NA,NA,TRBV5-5,TGTGCCAGCAGCTTGGCCCCCAACTCTGGGGCCAACGTCCTGACTTTC,CASSLAPNSGANVLTF
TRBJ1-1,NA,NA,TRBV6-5,TGTGCCAGCAGTTACTCCGCGAACCGAATTGAAGCTTTCTTT,CASSYSANRIEAFF